The 29 T cell receptor beta chains reported below all come from one sample, sequenced in a study of post-analysis software for immune sequencing data. General study points: Among 5 or 6 TRBV segments more frequent in patients than controls were TRBV5-6, TRBV5-1 and TRBV20-1.

Researchers reported that TCR beta cDNA libraries carried unique molecular identifiers. MiXCR, run by TCRdb on the PCR reads, gives a single entry per CDR3 protein. The sample carries about half a million distinct CDR3 sequences, roughly 46% recorded once. No antigen is known for these receptors. The sample consisted of blood. These receptors came from a girl between 5 and 17 years old with multiple sclerosis.

This clonotype has only a few counts. V is TRBV5-1 and J is TRBJ2-5, with D perhaps TRBD1 (6 bases). Germline CDR1 and CDR2: SGHRS and YFSETQ. Trimming stripped 4 bases from V and 0 bases from J, with 10 bases between. The CDR3 has 14 amino acids. CDR3 sequence reads: CASSPQGNQETQYF. Here the CDR3 DNA reads TGCGCCAGCAGCCCCCAGGGGAACCAAGAGACCCAGTACTTC.

There are a few counts of this clonotype. The gene calls are TRBV20-1 and TRBJ1-2; 9 nucleotides line up with TRBD1. CDR1 and CDR2 (germline): DFQATT, SNEGSKA (reference sequence). V was clipped by 6 bases and J by 6 bases; unmatched bases: 5. This CDR3 has 12 amino acids. CDR3 in amino acids: CSARDRADGYTF. The CDR3 coding sequence is TGCAGTGCACGGGACAGGGCTGATGGCTACACCTTC.

This clonotype appeared a few times. CDR3 sequence (DNA): TGCGCCAGCAGCTTCGGGACAGGGGAGGCAGATACGCAGTATTTT. Translating it yields CASSFGTGEADTQYF. The chain joins TRBV5-1 to TRBJ2-3, with 10 bases lining up with TRBD1. The CDR3 consists of 15 residues. From germline, CDR1 is SGHRS and CDR2 YFSETQ. J gave up 4 bases and V 2 bases, and 4 bases lay outside the gene matches.

This clonotype was detected many times. The chain links TRBV6-1 to TRBJ2-1; no clear D gene. The V end lost 4 bases, the J end lost 7 bases, and 17 bases lay between the germline ends. The CDR3 sequence is 15 residues long. Germline CDR1 is MNHNS and CDR2 is SASEGT. CDR3 loop: CASSAKWEGWNEQFF. Written as DNA, the CDR3 is TGTGCCAGCAGTGCTAAATGGGAAGGTTGGAATGAGCAGTTCTTC.

This clonotype was found a few times. This chain joins TRBV6-5 and TRBJ2-6; no definite D call. CDR3 length equals 17 residues. Trimming removed 4 bases from V and 1 base from J, with 14 bases in between. From germline, CDR1 is MNHEY and CDR2 SVGAGI. The CDR3, as DNA: TGTGCCAGCAGTTCCTCCACCATGATATCTGGGGCCAACGTCCTGACTTTC. Translation gives CASSSSTMISGANVLTF.

This clonotype was counted once. This chain uses TRBV5-1 with TRBJ2-4; D may be TRBD1 (6 bases). With the DNA end fitting TRBJ2-7 better, the J assignment may be wrong. Germline lookup yields CDR1 SGHRS and CDR2 YFSETQ. The CDR3 is 14 residues long. CDR3 nucleotides: TGCGCCAGCAGCTGGAGGACAGTGGGGGACGAGCAGTACTTC. Amino acid sequence: CASSWRTVGDEQYF.

This chain joins TRBV5-1 and TRBJ2-1; 8 nucleotides line up with TRBD2. Near its end, the DNA agrees better with TRBJ2-7, so the J call may be wrong. The CDR3 is made up of 15 amino acids. The germline V gene encodes CDR1 SGHRS and CDR2 YFSETQ. The CDR3 reads CASLSTTSGANEQYF. CDR3 DNA: TGCGCCAGCTTAAGTACTACTAGCGGAGCCAATGAGCAGTACTTC.

The chain joins TRBV4-2 to TRBJ2-1, with unresolved D. This CDR3 is built from 12 residues. V lost 0 bases and J lost 9, with 6 bases in between. Germline V gene data show CDR1 as LGHNA and CDR2 as YNFKEQ. This CDR3 is CASSQDSGEQFF. CDR3 nucleotides: TGTGCCAGCAGCCAAGATTCCGGTGAGCAGTTCTTC.

This clonotype was found a few times. This chain connects TRBV29-1 to TRBJ2-3; TRBD1 is a possible D gene (5 bases). Trimming took off 7 bases at V and 2 bases at J, with 10 bases between the two ends. This CDR3 has 12 residues. Germline assignment: CDR1 SQVTM and CDR2 ANQGSEA. The CDR3, as DNA: TGCAGCGCTGAGGACACCACAGATACGCAGTATTTT. Amino acids: CSAEDTTDTQYF.

The chain has TRBV4-2 and TRBJ2-4, with TRBD2 identical over 14 bases. V shed 5 bases and J 9 bases; nucleotides not matched to a gene: 9. From germline, CDR1 is LGHNA and CDR2 YNFKEQ. The CDR3 is 16 residues long. The CDR3 region has the DNA TGTGCCAGCAGCTCCCGACTAGCGGGAGGGAAAGGCATTCAGTACTTC. It translates to CASSSRLAGGKGIQYF.

There are a few counts of this clonotype. This sequence joins TRBV6-2 or TRBV6-3 and TRBJ2-1; maybe TRBD2 (5 bases). The V and J ends lost 8 bases and 4 bases respectively, with 12 bases between them. CDR3 length: 13 residues. Germline loops: CDR1 MNHEY, CDR2 SVGEGT. The CDR3 loop is CASLNRGYNEQFF. In DNA form, the CDR3 reads TGTGCCAGCTTAAACCGGGGATACAATGAGCAGTTCTTC.

The chain employs TRBV6-5 and TRBJ1-1; 10 bases match TRBD1. The V gene end was trimmed by 2 bases and the J gene end by 5 bases; junction bases not matched to a gene: 11. Germline V gives CDR1 MNHEY, CDR2 SVGAGI. CDR3 length: 17 amino acids. The CDR3 sequence is CASSYRRVGQGSTEAFF. For the CDR3, the DNA is TGTGCCAGCAGTTACCGACGTGTGGGACAGGGGTCAACTGAAGCTTTCTTT.

This clonotype has only a few counts. The V and J genes are TRBV28 and TRBJ2-7; TRBD1 matches 8 bases. In germline, CDR1 is MDHEN, CDR2 SYDVKM. J was trimmed by 5 bases and V by 4 bases; bases with no gene match: 7. The CDR3 is 14 residues long. The CDR3 DNA reads TGTGCCAGCAGTTCCCGGACAGGGTCGAACGAGCAGTACTTC. It encodes CASSSRTGSNEQYF.

Only a few counts were recorded for this clonotype. The CDR3 nucleotides are TGCAGCGTTGGCGGCAGGGCCACAGATACGCAGTATTTT. Translation: CSVGGRATDTQYF. The chain recombines TRBV29-1 with TRBJ2-3; D may be TRBD1 (5 bases). The CDR3 consists of 13 residues. V dropped 4 bases and J dropped 2 bases, with 10 bases sitting between them. Germline loops: CDR1 SQVTM, CDR2 ANQGSEA.

The sample holds a few counts of this clonotype. The V and J genes are TRBV12-3 or TRBV12-4 and TRBJ2-5, with unresolved D. The CDR3 runs to 13 residues. V shed 3 bases and J shed 3 bases, with 8 bases lying between them. As DNA, the CDR3 is TGTGCCAGCAGTTTCAGCTACAAAGAGACCCAGTACTTC. Amino acid sequence: CASSFSYKETQYF.

The CDR3 DNA reads TGCAGCGTTGGGGAGGGACTGAAACTGTTTTTT. It specifies CSVGEGLKLFF. The chain combines TRBV29-1 with TRBJ1-4; TRBD1 might be the D (5 bases). The germline V and J ends were trimmed by 4 bases and 11 bases, with 11 bases remaining between them. There are 11 residues in the CDR3. Germline CDR1 is SQVTM and CDR2 is ANQGSEA.

The rearrangement uses TRBV18 and TRBJ1-1; TRBD1 aligns across 11 bases. The germline gives CDR1 KGHSH, CDR2 LQKENI. The CDR3 runs to 19 residues. Germline trimming cut 3 bases from V and 0 bases from J; bases unmatched to any gene: 12. The CDR3 DNA is TGTGCCAGCTCACCTAGCACGTTCGGGACAGGGGGATTGAACACTGAAGCTTTCTTT. Amino acids: CASSPSTFGTGGLNTEAFF.

This clonotype occurred a few times. The chain joins TRBV6-6 to TRBJ2-1; the D gene is possibly TRBD2 (5 bases). CDR3 size: 14 residues. Germline CDR1 reads MNHNY; CDR2 reads SVGAGI (reference sequence). V lost 6 bases, J lost 3 bases, and 12 bases lay in between. In nucleotides, the CDR3 is TGTGCCAGCAGGAGCGGTACTCTCTACAATGAGCAGTTCTTC. Its translation: CASRSGTLYNEQFF.

CDR3 residues: CAISDRTGEGREQFF. The CDR3 nucleotides read TGTGCCATCAGTGATAGGACAGGGGAAGGCAGAGAGCAGTTCTTC. The J gene is TRBJ2-1, the V gene TRBV10-3; 9 nucleotides line up with TRBD1. Trimming took 3 bases from V and 10 from J; bases not matched to a gene: 10. Germline lookup yields CDR1 ENHRY and CDR2 SYGVKD. This CDR3 is built from 15 residues.

This chain links TRBV28 with TRBJ1-1; D is undetermined. The germline gives CDR1 MDHEN, CDR2 SYDVKM. CDR3 size: 11 residues. V was cut by 6 bases and J by 11 bases, with 13 bases left in between. DNA of the CDR3: TGTGCCAGCAGGAGTCGGGATTCGGCTTTCTTT. It codes for CASRSRDSAFF.

The J gene is TRBJ1-5, the V gene TRBV27; D possibly corresponds to TRBD1 (6 bases). V lost 5 bases and J lost 7, with 9 bases in between. CDR3 length: 12 amino acids. Looked up from germline, CDR1 is MNHEY and CDR2 is SMNVEV (reference sequence). The CDR3: CASSAGGQPQHF. DNA for the CDR3: TGTGCCAGCAGTGCGGGGGGCCAGCCCCAGCATTTT.

This clonotype was detected ten times or more. The genes are TRBV10-3 and TRBJ2-7; 9 bases map to TRBD2. Germline values: CDR1 ENHRY, CDR2 SYGVKD. The V gene end was trimmed by 2 bases and the J gene end by 4 bases; junction bases not matched to a gene: 6. The CDR3 covers 15 residues. The CDR3 region has the DNA TGTGCCATCAGTGAGCGGACTAGCGTCGATTACGAGCAGTACTTC. Amino acid sequence: CAISERTSVDYEQYF.

The chain has TRBV6-1 and TRBJ2-5; 10 bases match TRBD2. CDR3 length: 15 amino acids. Germline V gene lookup returns CDR1 MNHNS and CDR2 SASEGT. The V segment lost 3 bases and the J segment 5 bases; nucleotides outside the gene matches: 6. CDR3 sequence (DNA): TGTGCCAGCAGTGACCTAGCGGGAGAGCTGGAGACCCAGTACTTC. Translated, it gives CASSDLAGELETQYF.

The sample holds a few counts of this clonotype. CDR3 bases: TGCAGTGCTAGAGATGCTAGCGGGTCTTTCTACGAGCAGTACTTC. Translating gives CSARDASGSFYEQYF. The chain uses TRBV20-1 and TRBJ2-7, with 8 bases that match TRBD2. Trimming at V came to 0 bases and at J to 3 bases, leaving 7 bases not matched to a gene. CDR1 and CDR2 from the germline V gene are DFQATT and SNEGSKA (reference sequence). This CDR3 has 15 residues.

This chain connects TRBV5-1 to TRBJ2-1; possibly TRBD1 for D (5 bases). Germline CDR1 SGHRS, CDR2 YFSETQ. V dropped 7 bases and J dropped 7 bases, with 15 bases sitting between them. This CDR3 region has 13 residues. This chain's CDR3 is CASRLDRRNEQFF. The CDR3 nucleotides read TGCGCCAGCCGACTCGACAGAAGGAATGAGCAGTTCTTC.

Only a few counts were recorded for this clonotype. This chain connects TRBV24-1 to TRBJ2-1; D may be TRBD2 (5 bases). V was shortened by 5 bases and J by 7 bases, with 11 bases between the two germline ends. The CDR3 spans 13 residues. CDR1 KGHDR and CDR2 SFDVKD come from the germline V gene. The DNA for the CDR3 is TGTGCCACCAGTGGGGAGAGTAGGAATGAGCAGTTCTTC. Its translation: CATSGESRNEQFF.

V gene TRBV20-1 combines with J gene TRBJ1-4; 9 bases match TRBD1. The CDR3 length is 14 residues. Looked up from germline, CDR1 is DFQATT and CDR2 is SNEGSKA (reference sequence). V trimming: 5 bases; J trimming: 4 bases; junction bases outside the gene matches: 5. The CDR3 sequence: CSAQGTGSNEKLFF. The CDR3, as DNA: TGCAGTGCTCAAGGGACAGGGAGTAATGAAAAACTGTTTTTT.

The chain couples TRBV25-1 to TRBJ2-5, with 8 bases aligning to TRBD2. This CDR3 spans 16 amino acids. With 1 base clipped from V and 1 base from J, the junction kept 5 bases outside the gene matches. Germline-derived CDR1 and CDR2 are MGHDK and SYGVNS. CDR3 DNA: TGTGCCAGCAGTGAATTGAAGCGGGGGAGCCAAGAGACCCAGTACTTC. Protein sequence: CASSELKRGSQETQYF.

This clonotype was seen a handful of times. V gene TRBV29-1 combines with J gene TRBJ2-1, with 9 bases matching TRBD2. The CDR3 loop spans 14 amino acids. Trimming cost V 4 bases and J 5 bases; bases outside gene matches: 6. Germline loops: CDR1 SQVTM, CDR2 ANQGSEA. The CDR3 DNA reads as TGCAGCGTTGTAGTAGCGGGAGAAAACAATGAGCAGTTCTTC. This sequence encodes CSVVVAGENNEQFF.